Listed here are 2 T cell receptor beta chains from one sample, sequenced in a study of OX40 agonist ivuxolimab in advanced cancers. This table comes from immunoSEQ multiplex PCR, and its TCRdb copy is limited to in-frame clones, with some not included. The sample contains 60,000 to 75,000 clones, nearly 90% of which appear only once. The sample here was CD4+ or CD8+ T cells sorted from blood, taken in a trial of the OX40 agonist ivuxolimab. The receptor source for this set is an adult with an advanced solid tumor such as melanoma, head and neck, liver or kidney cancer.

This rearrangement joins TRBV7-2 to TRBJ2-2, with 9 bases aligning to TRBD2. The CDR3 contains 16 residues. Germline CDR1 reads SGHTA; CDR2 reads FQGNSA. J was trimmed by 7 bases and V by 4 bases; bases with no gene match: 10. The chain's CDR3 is CASSWGVAGASGELFF. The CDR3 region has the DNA TGTGCCAGCAGCTGGGGGGTAGCGGGAGCAAGCGGGGAGCTGTTTTTT. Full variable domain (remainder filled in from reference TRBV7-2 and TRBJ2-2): GAGVSQSPSNKVTEKGKDVELRCDPISGHTALYWYRQSLGQGLEFLIYFQGNSAPDKSGLPSDRFSAERTGGSVSTLTIQRTQQEDSAVYLCASSWGVAGASGELFFGEGSRLTVL.

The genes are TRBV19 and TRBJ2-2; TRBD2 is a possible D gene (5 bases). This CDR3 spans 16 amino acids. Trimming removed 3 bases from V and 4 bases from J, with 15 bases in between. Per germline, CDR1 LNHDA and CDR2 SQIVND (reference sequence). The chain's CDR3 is CASSIFADSSTGELFF. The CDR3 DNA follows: TGTGCCAGTAGTATTTTCGCGGACTCCTCCACCGGGGAGCTGTTTTTT.